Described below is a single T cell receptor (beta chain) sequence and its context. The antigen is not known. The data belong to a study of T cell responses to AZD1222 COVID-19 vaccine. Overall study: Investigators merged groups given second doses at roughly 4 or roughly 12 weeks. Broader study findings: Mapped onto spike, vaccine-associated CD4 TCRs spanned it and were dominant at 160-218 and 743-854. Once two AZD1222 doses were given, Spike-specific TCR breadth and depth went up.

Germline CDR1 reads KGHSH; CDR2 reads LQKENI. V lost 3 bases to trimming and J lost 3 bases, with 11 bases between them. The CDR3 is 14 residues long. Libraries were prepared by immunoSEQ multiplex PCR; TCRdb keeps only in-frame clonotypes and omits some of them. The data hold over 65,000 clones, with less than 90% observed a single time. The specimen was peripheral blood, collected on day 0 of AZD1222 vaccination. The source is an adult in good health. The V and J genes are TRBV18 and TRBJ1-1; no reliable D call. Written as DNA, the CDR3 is TGTGCCAGCTCACCGACTGCGAAGGACACTGAAGCTTTCTTT. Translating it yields CASSPTAKDTEAFF.